This entry lists 18 T cell receptor beta chains sequenced from one sample in a study of cytomegalovirus exposure and HLA in healthy donors. Generated by immunoSEQ multiplex PCR, the TCRdb table keeps only in-frame clones and is missing some. The table records under 200,000 clones, roughly nine tenths of them present only once. Sequenced: PBMCs. The receptors originated from a woman aged 30 to 39 in good health and CMV-seronegative.

The chain joins TRBV7-2 to TRBJ2-7; 16 nucleotides match TRBD2. Germline loops: CDR1 SGHTA, CDR2 FQGNSA. The trim removed 5 bases at V and 6 bases at J, leaving 10 bases unmatched. The CDR3 extends over 17 amino acids. CDR3 in DNA: TGTGCCAGCAGCCCCAGGGGACTAGCGGGGGGGCCCCGCGAGCAGTACTTC. Its protein is CASSPRGLAGGPREQYF.

The chain employs TRBV5-6 and TRBJ1-4; no clear D. Germline V gives CDR1 SGHDT, CDR2 YYEEEE. V dropped 0 bases and J dropped 7 bases, with 4 bases sitting between them. This CDR3 has 12 amino acids. The CDR3 spells CASSLGSEKLFF. The CDR3 DNA sequence: TGTGCCAGCAGCTTGGGCTCTGAAAAACTGTTTTTT.

This chain joins TRBV4-3 and TRBJ1-6; D gene ambiguous. Trimming took off 0 bases at V and 8 bases at J, with 17 bases between the two ends. The CDR3 length is 17 residues. Germline V lookup: CDR1 LGHNA, CDR2 YSLEER. CDR3 sequence reads: CASSQDKTQSLYSPLHF. The CDR3 bases are TGCGCCAGCAGCCAAGATAAAACCCAATCCCTATATTCACCCCTCCACTTT.

The chain joins TRBV25-1 to TRBJ2-3; weak D call: TRBD2 (6 bases). V shed 1 base and J shed 4 bases, with 6 bases lying between them. Germline values: CDR1 MGHDK, CDR2 SYGVNS. The CDR3 totals 13 residues. CDR3 in amino acids: CASSESGADTQYF. CDR3 nucleotide sequence: TGTGCCAGCAGTGAATCGGGGGCAGATACGCAGTATTTT.

The gene calls are TRBV18 and TRBJ1-5, with D unresolved. Trimming removed 3 bases from V and 1 base from J, with 4 bases in between. This CDR3 has 13 amino acids. Looked up from germline, CDR1 is KGHSH and CDR2 is LQKENI. CDR3 residues: CASSPGSNQPQHF. The CDR3 DNA reads TGTGCCAGCTCACCCGGAAGCAATCAGCCCCAGCATTTT.

CDR3 coding DNA: TGTGCCAGCAGTGAGGAGGGTCCTAGCGGGGGTGATGAGCAGTTCTTC. Its translation: CASSEEGPSGGDEQFF. The gene calls are TRBV6-4 and TRBJ2-1; 10 bases are a match to TRBD2. This CDR3 contains 16 residues. Germline V lookup: CDR1 MRHNA, CDR2 SNTAGT. V shed 3 bases and J 8 bases; nucleotides not matched to a gene: 10.

The genes are TRBV7-3 and TRBJ2-3, with no clear D. The CDR3 has 15 amino acids. Per germline, CDR1 SGHTA and CDR2 FQGTGA. Trimming stripped 2 bases from V and 6 bases from J, with 15 bases between. Here the CDR3 DNA reads TGTGCCAGCAGCTTAGCGGCTACCGGGCGGGATACGCAGTATTTT. It specifies CASSLAATGRDTQYF.

V usage is TRBV19 and J usage is TRBJ1-2; weak D call: TRBD1 (6 bases). Trimming took 4 bases from V and 3 from J, leaving 12 bases between them. The CDR3 is 14 amino acids. CDR1 and CDR2 from the germline V gene are LNHDA and SQIVND (reference sequence). CDR3 amino acids: CASSKPGQDYGYTF. CDR3 bases: TGTGCCAGTAGTAAACCGGGACAAGACTATGGCTACACCTTC.

The chain combines TRBV7-2 with TRBJ2-1; D is ambiguous. The CDR3 is 18 residues long. V lost 0 bases and J lost 0, with 15 bases in between. CDR1 and CDR2 (germline): SGHTA, FQGNSA. CDR3 sequence: CASSLARVTTSSYNEQFF. The CDR3 DNA is TGTGCCAGCAGCTTAGCGCGAGTAACAACAAGCTCCTACAATGAGCAGTTCTTC.

This clone was recorded only once. This sequence joins TRBV14 and TRBJ2-7, with D perhaps TRBD1 (5 bases). The CDR3 loop spans 15 amino acids. CDR1 is SGHDN, CDR2 FVKESK, per germline. Deletions cut 1 base from V and 0 bases from J, with 10 bases between. CDR3 DNA: TGTGCCAGCAGCCAAGGCCAGGGTCCCTCCTACGAGCAGTACTTC. Protein: CASSQGQGPSYEQYF.

J is TRBJ2-2 and V is TRBV7-3; 10 bases are shared with TRBD2. Germline CDR1 is SGHTA and CDR2 is FQGTGA. V lost 5 bases and J lost 6; bases outside the gene matches: 6. This CDR3 has 15 amino acids. The CDR3 DNA follows: TGTGCCAGCAGCGAAGCGGGGGGGCCATCCGGGGAGCTGTTTTTT. Amino acid sequence: CASSEAGGPSGELFF.

This rearrangement joins TRBV27 to TRBJ2-7; perhaps TRBD2 as D (5 bases). The CDR3 loop spans 14 amino acids. V lost 7 bases, J lost 3 bases, and 16 bases lay in between. Germline assignment: CDR1 MNHEY and CDR2 SMNVEV (reference sequence). This CDR3 is CASTTHRENYEQYF. The CDR3 DNA reads as TGTGCCAGCACCACACACCGGGAAAACTACGAGCAGTACTTC.

The chain recombines TRBV10-3 with TRBJ2-7, with 9 nucleotides matching TRBD1. Germline values: CDR1 ENHRY, CDR2 SYGVKD. J was trimmed by 7 bases and V by 7 bases; bases with no gene match: 5. The CDR3 consists of 12 residues. CDR3 amino acids: CAITGQGKEQYF. CDR3 nucleotide sequence: TGTGCCATCACGGGACAGGGTAAGGAGCAGTACTTC.

This chain connects TRBV11-2 to TRBJ2-3; 9 nucleotides agree with TRBD1. From germline, CDR1 is SGHAT and CDR2 FQNNGV. J gave up 1 base and V 7 bases, and 6 bases lay outside the gene matches. The CDR3 loop spans 15 amino acids. The CDR3 sequence: CASTQDRGRTDTQYF. DNA of the CDR3: TGTGCCAGCACCCAGGACAGGGGCCGCACAGATACGCAGTATTTT.

The chain is built from TRBV9 and TRBJ1-2, with unresolved D. V dropped 3 bases and J dropped 0 bases, with 9 bases sitting between them. Germline CDR1 and CDR2: SGDLS and YYNGEE. This CDR3 is built from 14 residues. The CDR3 region is CASSGWASNYGYTF. The CDR3 coding sequence is TGTGCCAGCAGCGGTTGGGCTTCTAACTATGGCTACACCTTC.

The chain has TRBV6-5 and TRBJ1-6, with no clear D. V dropped 5 bases and J dropped 13 bases, with 15 bases sitting between them. The CDR3 is 13 residues long. Germline V gene sequence: CDR1 MNHEY, CDR2 SVGAGI. CDR3 sequence: CASSQSRLYPLHF. The CDR3 DNA reads TGTGCCAGCAGTCAATCAAGGCTATATCCCCTCCACTTT.

V gene TRBV5-4 combines with J gene TRBJ2-1; D remains unclear. V lost 0 bases and J lost 8, with 6 bases in between. The CDR3 sequence is 12 residues long. Germline V gene data show CDR1 as SGHNT and CDR2 as YYREEE (reference sequence). The CDR3 reads CASSLAQDEQFF. The CDR3 DNA sequence: TGTGCCAGCAGCTTGGCCCAGGATGAGCAGTTCTTC.

The J gene is TRBJ1-5, the V gene TRBV19; D is uncertain. The CDR3 extends over 15 amino acids. Trimming took off 6 bases at V and 3 bases at J, with 15 bases between the two ends. The germline CDR1 and CDR2 sequences are LNHDA and SQIVND (reference sequence). CDR3 in amino acids: CASRDNGPFNQPQHF. The CDR3 DNA reads as TGTGCCAGTAGAGACAATGGACCGTTCAATCAGCCCCAGCATTTT.